A single sample is the source of the 27 T cell receptor beta chains below, sequenced in a study of blood T cell repertoires in COVID-19 (TCRdb year 2020). Library construction relied on the immunoSEQ multiplex PCR assay. TCRdb provides this immuneACCESS table in a form limited to in-frame rearrangements. Some clones are lacking; in checked studies, under half of them reflect an unresolved V gene, and why the rest are absent is not known. This sample is represented by about 42,000 clones; more than 65% of them were singletons. About 29% of the sample lies in the top ten. The sequenced material came from peripheral blood. Source of these receptors: an older man with acute or convalescent COVID-19.

The chain combines TRBV4-2 with TRBJ2-3, with 8 nucleotides matching TRBD2. CDR3 length: 17 residues. The germline gives CDR1 LGHNA, CDR2 YNFKEQ. V shed 1 base, J shed 1 base, and the junction held 7 bases outside the gene matches. The CDR3: CASSQGDAGGRTDTQYF. CDR3 sequence (DNA): TGTGCCAGCAGCCAAGGTGATGCGGGGGGACGCACAGATACGCAGTATTTT.

This chain connects TRBV6-2 or TRBV6-3 to TRBJ2-2; possible D gene TRBD2, 5 bases. V lost 6 bases and J 0 bases, leaving 11 bases between the germline ends. Germline CDR1 MNHEY, CDR2 SVGEGT. The CDR3 spans 15 residues. The CDR3 sequence is CASSSGLSNTGELFF. The CDR3 nucleotides are TGTGCCAGCAGCTCCGGACTTTCGAACACCGGGGAGCTGTTTTTT.

The chain links TRBV2 to TRBJ2-2, with 9 nucleotides matching TRBD2. With V trimmed by 4 bases and J by 2 bases, 2 bases remained unmatched. The CDR3 sequence is 15 residues long. CDR1 is SNHLY and CDR2 is FYNNEI in the germline V gene. Written as DNA, the CDR3 is TGTGCCAGCAGTGGACTAGCGGCAAACACCGGGGAGCTGTTTTTT. It specifies CASSGLAANTGELFF.

This chain uses TRBV4-1 with TRBJ2-2; D is perhaps TRBD2 (6 bases). V was pared by 8 bases and J by 0 bases, with 10 bases between. Germline CDR1 MGHRA, CDR2 YSYEKL. CDR3 length: 14 amino acids. The CDR3 DNA is TGCGCCAGCTGCGGGGTTGCGAACACCGGGGAGCTGTTTTTT. This encodes CASCGVANTGELFF.

This chain uses TRBV20-1 with TRBJ2-1, with 9 bases identical to TRBD2. Germline V CDR1 and CDR2: DFQATT, SNEGSKA (reference sequence). The CDR3 has 15 residues. J lost 4 bases, V lost 3 bases, and 7 bases had no gene match. The CDR3 reads CSASAPGLAYNEQFF. CDR3 sequence (DNA): TGCAGTGCTAGTGCACCGGGACTAGCTTACAATGAGCAGTTCTTC.

This chain links TRBV28 with TRBJ1-1; 9 bases map to TRBD1. Per germline, CDR1 MDHEN and CDR2 SYDVKM. Unmatched junction bases numbered 6, after V lost 4 bases and J lost 3 bases. The length of the CDR3 is 15 residues. This chain's CDR3 is CASSSAGTGYTEAFF. The DNA for the CDR3 is TGTGCCAGCAGTTCGGCCGGGACAGGGTACACTGAAGCTTTCTTT.

This clone was seen a handful of times. The chain combines TRBV3-1 (or the pseudogene TRBV3-2) with TRBJ1-3, with 7 nucleotides matching TRBD1. CDR1 and CDR2 from the germline V gene are LGHDT and YNNKEL (reference sequence). The CDR3 sequence is 15 residues long. The V gene end was trimmed by 4 bases and the J gene end by 2 bases; junction bases not matched to a gene: 5. The CDR3 DNA follows: TGTGCCAGCAGCCTCTACAGGGGCGCTGGAAACACCATATATTTT. Translation gives CASSLYRGAGNTIYF.

This clone was counted between two and nine times. The chain employs TRBV7-8 and TRBJ1-1; D gene ambiguous. CDR3 length equals 11 residues. Trimming pared 3 bases from V and 4 bases from J, leaving 3 bases between. CDR1 and CDR2 (germline): SGHVS, FQNEAQ. Here the CDR3 reads CASSFITEAFF. In DNA, the CDR3 is TGTGCCAGCAGCTTTATCACTGAAGCTTTCTTT.

The chain carries TRBV18 and TRBJ2-2; weak D call: TRBD1 (6 bases). The CDR3 runs 14 residues. The germline V and J ends were trimmed by 0 bases and 5 bases, with 7 bases remaining between them. CDR1 is KGHSH and CDR2 is LQKENI in the germline V gene. CDR3 nucleotide sequence: TGTGCCAGCTCACCACCCAGGGGTACCGGGGAGCTGTTTTTT. Amino acids: CASSPPRGTGELFF.

This chain connects TRBV6-1 to TRBJ1-2; the D is unclear. The CDR3 is 15 residues long. Germline-derived CDR1 and CDR2 are MNHNS and SASEGT. Trimming cost V 2 bases and J 2 bases, with 12 bases left between them. The CDR3 nucleotides read TGTGCCAGCAGTGAAATGGACTGGAGGAACTATGGCTACACCTTC. It translates to CASSEMDWRNYGYTF.

CDR3 amino acids: CASSKEERGGKLFF. For the CDR3, the DNA is TGTGCCAGTAGTAAGGAGGAACGTGGCGGAAAACTGTTTTTT. The chain recombines TRBV19 with TRBJ1-4; D unresolved. In germline, CDR1 is LNHDA, CDR2 SQIVND (reference sequence). Trimming left V 4 bases short and J 10 bases short, with 16 bases between. The CDR3 covers 14 residues.

CDR3 region: CASSQGLAEPGQYF. As DNA, the CDR3 is TGTGCCAGCAGCCAGGGACTAGCGGAACCAGGCCAGTACTTC. The chain is built from TRBV11-2 and TRBJ2-5, with 11 bases fitting TRBD2. In germline, CDR1 is SGHAT, CDR2 FQNNGV. This CDR3 has 14 residues. V lost 5 bases and J lost 10; bases outside the gene matches: 9.

This chain links TRBV7-2 with TRBJ2-7; possibly TRBD2 for D (6 bases). Germline-derived CDR1 and CDR2 are SGHTA and FQGNSA. This CDR3 spans 15 amino acids. Trimming shortened V by 1 base and J by 2 bases, and 12 bases separated the two germline ends. CDR3 sequence reads: CASSLDGSGTYEQYF. In DNA, the CDR3 is TGTGCCAGCAGCTTAGACGGGAGCGGCACCTACGAGCAGTACTTC.

The V call is TRBV2, the J call TRBJ1-1; 9 nucleotides align to TRBD1. Per germline, CDR1 SNHLY and CDR2 FYNNEI. The CDR3 runs 14 residues. Trimming cost V 6 bases and J 5 bases; bases outside gene matches: 7. In DNA, the CDR3 is TGTGCCAGCAGGGTTCGGACAGGGGAAACTGAAGCTTTCTTT. Protein: CASRVRTGETEAFF.

The chain carries TRBV2 and TRBJ2-3, with D maybe TRBD1 (5 bases). The V and J ends lost 6 bases and 3 bases respectively, with 7 bases between them. CDR3 length equals 12 residues. Germline lookup yields CDR1 SNHLY and CDR2 FYNNEI. Written as DNA, the CDR3 is TGTGCCAGCAGGCGACAGACAGATACGCAGTATTTT. This sequence encodes CASRRQTDTQYF.

This rearrangement joins TRBV3-1 (or the pseudogene TRBV3-2) to TRBJ1-5; D unclear. This CDR3 has 16 amino acids. The V and J ends lost 1 base and 3 bases respectively, with 13 bases between them. The germline V gene encodes CDR1 LGHDT and CDR2 YNNKEL (reference sequence). The CDR3 nucleotides are TGTGCCAGCAGCCAAGGGCGGGGAATTGACAATCAGCCCCAGCATTTT. Encoded protein: CASSQGRGIDNQPQHF.

The genes are TRBV6-5 and TRBJ1-2; 10 bases align to TRBD1. With V trimmed by 6 bases and J by 2 bases, 3 bases remained unmatched. The CDR3 is 14 residues long. The V gene's germline CDR1 is MNHEY and CDR2 SVGAGI. For the CDR3, the DNA is TGTGCCAGCAGACGGGACAGGGGAAACTATGGCTACACCTTC. Its protein is CASRRDRGNYGYTF.

Only a few counts were recorded for this clone. This rearrangement joins TRBV5-1 to TRBJ2-7, with 11 bases matching TRBD1. The J segment lost 7 bases and the V segment lost 0 bases, leaving 6 bases of the junction unmatched. The CDR3 extends over 15 amino acids. The germline gives CDR1 SGHRS, CDR2 YFSETQ. CDR3 nucleotide sequence: TGCGCCAGCAGCTTGGCCCGGACAGGGGGCGGTGAGCAGTACTTC. Translated: CASSLARTGGGEQYF.

The chain links TRBV7-8 to TRBJ1-5; D might be TRBD1 (5 bases). The CDR3 loop spans 15 amino acids. V was pared by 0 bases and J by 5 bases, with 11 bases between. The germline gives CDR1 SGHVS, CDR2 FQNEAQ. CDR3 sequence: CASSLAGDYDQPQHF. CDR3 DNA sequence: TGTGCCAGCAGCTTAGCGGGGGACTACGATCAGCCCCAGCATTTT.

This clone appeared a few times. The chain recombines TRBV2 with TRBJ2-5, with 8 bases identical to TRBD2. Germline trimming cut 8 bases from V and 7 bases from J; bases unmatched to any gene: 9. The CDR3 covers 13 residues. Germline V gene sequence: CDR1 SNHLY, CDR2 FYNNEI. The CDR3 DNA reads as TGTGCCAGCTCCGGGGGCGGGGGGTCGACCCAGTACTTC. It is translated as CASSGGGGSTQYF.

The rearrangement uses TRBV12-3 or TRBV12-4 and TRBJ2-5, with D perhaps TRBD1 (5 bases). This CDR3 is 11 amino acids long. V lost 2 bases to trimming and J lost 7 bases, with 5 bases between them. CDR3 in amino acids: CASSLRGTQYF. The CDR3 DNA sequence: TGTGCCAGCAGTTTAAGGGGGACCCAGTACTTC.

V and J are TRBV5-4 and TRBJ1-2, with a possible D match to TRBD1 (5 bases). V dropped 3 bases and J dropped 8 bases, with 11 bases sitting between them. The CDR3 runs to 12 residues. The germline V gene has CDR1 SGHNT and CDR2 YYREEE (reference sequence). CDR3 residues: CASSSSTGGYTF. CDR3 bases: TGTGCCAGCAGCTCGTCTACAGGAGGCTACACCTTC.

This rearrangement joins TRBV27 to TRBJ1-1, with no clear D. This CDR3 is built from 12 residues. Germline-derived CDR1 and CDR2 are MNHEY and SMNVEV (reference sequence). With 5 bases removed from V and 11 bases from J, the gap between germline ends came to 15 bases. CDR3 sequence: CASSPGGPGAFF. Here the CDR3 DNA reads TGTGCCAGCAGTCCCGGTGGGCCTGGGGCTTTCTTT.

This chain uses TRBV4-1 with TRBJ2-1; TRBD2 matches at 8 bases. V dropped 1 base and J dropped 4; count of bases not matched to a gene: 9. CDR1 MGHRA and CDR2 YSYEKL come from the germline V gene. CDR3 length equals 17 residues. The CDR3 sequence: CASSQVAGGAGYNEQFF. In nucleotides, the CDR3 is TGCGCCAGCAGCCAAGTGGCCGGGGGGGCAGGGTACAATGAGCAGTTCTTC.

V is TRBV6-1 and J is TRBJ1-6; the match to TRBD1 covers 10 bases. Germline CDR1 reads MNHNS; CDR2 reads SASEGT. Trimming cost V 0 bases and J 8 bases; bases outside gene matches: 7. There are 17 residues in the CDR3. The CDR3 DNA is TGTGCCAGCAGTGAAGCGCTAGGGGGACAGGGGTATTCACCCCTCCACTTT. Its protein product is CASSEALGGQGYSPLHF.

The CDR3 loop reads CAISELGGSFETQYF. Written as DNA, the CDR3 is TGTGCCATCAGTGAGCTGGGCGGGAGCTTCGAGACCCAGTACTTC. The rearrangement links TRBV10-3 to TRBJ2-5; 7 bases match TRBD2. The trim removed 2 bases at V and 5 bases at J, leaving 8 bases unmatched. CDR1 is ENHRY and CDR2 is SYGVKD in the germline V gene. The CDR3 covers 15 residues.

This clone was counted only a few times. The gene calls are TRBV5-4 and TRBJ2-1; D might be TRBD2 (7 bases). This CDR3 is 15 amino acids long. The V end was cut by 4 bases, the J end by 7 bases, with 18 bases between. Germline assignment: CDR1 SGHNT and CDR2 YYREEE (reference sequence). The CDR3 here is CASSQRGAPLNEQFF. CDR3 DNA: TGTGCCAGCAGCCAACGGGGGGCCCCCTTGAATGAGCAGTTCTTC.